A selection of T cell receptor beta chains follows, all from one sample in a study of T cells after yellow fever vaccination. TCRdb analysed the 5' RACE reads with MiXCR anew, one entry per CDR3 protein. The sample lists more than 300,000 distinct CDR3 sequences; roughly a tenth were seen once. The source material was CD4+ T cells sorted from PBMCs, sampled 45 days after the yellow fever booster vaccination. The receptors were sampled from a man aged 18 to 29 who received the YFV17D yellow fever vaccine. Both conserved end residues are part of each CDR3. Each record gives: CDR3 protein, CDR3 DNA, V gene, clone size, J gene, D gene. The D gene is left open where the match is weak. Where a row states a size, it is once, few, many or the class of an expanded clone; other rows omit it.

cdr3_aa: CSARDRQAGANVLTF
cdr3_nt: TGCAGTGCTAGAGATAGGCAGGCGGGGGCCAACGTCCTGACTTTC
v_call: TRBV20-1
clone_size: -
j_call: TRBJ2-6
d_call: -

cdr3_aa: CATSDFGDGELFF
cdr3_nt: TGTGCCACCAGTGATTTTGGCGACGGGGAGCTGTTTTTT
v_call: TRBV24-1
clone_size: -
j_call: TRBJ2-2
d_call: -

cdr3_aa: CASSPEGPVTEAFF
cdr3_nt: TGTGCCAGCAGCCCCGAAGGGCCTGTCACTGAAGCTTTCTTT
v_call: TRBV6-2/TRBV6-3
clone_size: many
j_call: TRBJ1-1
d_call: -

cdr3_aa: CASSLAEYQETQYF
cdr3_nt: TGTGCCAGCAGCTTAGCGGAGTACCAAGAGACCCAGTACTTC
v_call: TRBV5-5
clone_size: many
j_call: TRBJ2-5
d_call: -

cdr3_aa: CSAPPATDTQYF
cdr3_nt: TGCAGTGCTCCCCCAGCAACAGATACGCAGTATTTT
v_call: TRBV20-1
clone_size: -
j_call: TRBJ2-3
d_call: -

cdr3_aa: CASNGRGRGYTF
cdr3_nt: TGTGCCAGCAACGGCAGGGGGAGGGGCTACACCTTC
v_call: TRBV6-5
clone_size: few
j_call: TRBJ1-2
d_call: TRBD1

cdr3_aa: CSAISSGGARTQYF
cdr3_nt: TGCAGTGCTATCTCTAGCGGGGGGGCTAGGACCCAGTACTTC
v_call: TRBV20-1
clone_size: few
j_call: TRBJ2-5
d_call: TRBD2

cdr3_aa: CASSPTGRGGVDTQYF
cdr3_nt: TGTGCCAGCAGCCCGACCGGGCGGGGAGGTGTAGATACGCAGTATTTT
v_call: TRBV5-4
clone_size: -
j_call: TRBJ2-3
d_call: -

cdr3_aa: CASSESLQGTQYF
cdr3_nt: TGCGCCAGCAGTGAGTCCCTCCAAGGGACCCAGTACTTC
v_call: TRBV10-1
clone_size: many
j_call: TRBJ2-5
d_call: -

cdr3_aa: CAWSVGGRPDTQYF
cdr3_nt: TGTGCCTGGAGTGTAGGGGGCCGCCCAGATACGCAGTATTTT
v_call: TRBV30
clone_size: few
j_call: TRBJ2-3
d_call: TRBD1

cdr3_aa: CSASQVDRANTEAFF
cdr3_nt: TGCAGTGCTAGTCAGGTGGACAGGGCGAACACTGAAGCTTTCTTT
v_call: TRBV20-1
clone_size: -
j_call: TRBJ1-1
d_call: TRBD1

cdr3_aa: CASSYRGPVRGDTQYF
cdr3_nt: TGTGCCAGCAGTTATCGGGGACCGGTGAGGGGAGATACGCAGTATTTT
v_call: TRBV6-5
clone_size: few
j_call: TRBJ2-3
d_call: -

cdr3_aa: CASSPAPGGPLADTQYF
cdr3_nt: TGTGCCAGCAGCCCCGCTCCGGGGGGGCCTTTAGCAGATACGCAGTATTTT
v_call: TRBV12-1
clone_size: -
j_call: TRBJ2-3
d_call: -

cdr3_aa: CASSPGTVNEQFF
cdr3_nt: TGCGCCAGCAGCCCAGGGACAGTTAATGAGCAGTTCTTC
v_call: TRBV4-1
clone_size: few
j_call: TRBJ2-1
d_call: TRBD1

cdr3_aa: CATSDLQGTEAFF
cdr3_nt: TGTGCCACCAGTGACCTGCAGGGCACTGAAGCTTTCTTT
v_call: TRBV24-1
clone_size: -
j_call: TRBJ1-1
d_call: -

cdr3_aa: CASRVSDTQYF
cdr3_nt: TGCGCCAGCAGAGTGTCAGATACGCAGTATTTT
v_call: TRBV5-1
clone_size: few
j_call: TRBJ2-3
d_call: -

cdr3_aa: CASSQRAVDTQYF
cdr3_nt: TGTGCCAGCAGCCAGAGAGCTGTAGATACGCAGTATTTT
v_call: TRBV3-1
clone_size: -
j_call: TRBJ2-3
d_call: -

cdr3_aa: CASSDRGEFRYTF
cdr3_nt: TGTGCCAGCAGTGACAGGGGGGAGTTTCGCTACACCTTC
v_call: TRBV2
clone_size: few
j_call: TRBJ1-2
d_call: TRBD1

cdr3_aa: CSVVVRNTEAFF
cdr3_nt: TGCAGCGTTGTGGTGAGAAACACTGAAGCTTTCTTT
v_call: TRBV29-1
clone_size: -
j_call: TRBJ1-1
d_call: -

cdr3_aa: CASSLLPSDTGELFF
cdr3_nt: TGCGCCAGCAGCCTCCTACCTAGCGATACCGGGGAGCTGTTTTTT
v_call: TRBV5-1
clone_size: -
j_call: TRBJ2-2
d_call: -

cdr3_aa: CASSLQGGRNSPLHF
cdr3_nt: TGCGCCAGCAGCCTCCAGGGTGGGAGGAATTCACCCCTCCACTTT
v_call: TRBV5-1
clone_size: -
j_call: TRBJ1-6
d_call: -

cdr3_aa: CAISPTENTGELFF
cdr3_nt: TGTGCCATCAGTCCGACAGAGAACACCGGGGAGCTGTTTTTT
v_call: TRBV10-3
clone_size: -
j_call: TRBJ2-2
d_call: -

cdr3_aa: CASSRVTGDTQYF
cdr3_nt: TGCGCCAGCAGCCGAGTGACAGGGGATACGCAGTATTTT
v_call: TRBV4-3
clone_size: many
j_call: TRBJ2-3
d_call: TRBD1

cdr3_aa: CASSTPRAGGPASTDTQYF
cdr3_nt: TGCGCCAGCAGCACCCCGCGAGCGGGGGGCCCAGCGAGCACAGATACGCAGTATTTT
v_call: TRBV5-1
clone_size: -
j_call: TRBJ2-3
d_call: TRBD2

cdr3_aa: CASSPEPDSYTGELFF
cdr3_nt: TGCGCCAGCAGCCCGGAACCCGACAGTTACACCGGGGAGCTGTTTTTT
v_call: TRBV5-1
clone_size: -
j_call: TRBJ2-2
d_call: -

cdr3_aa: CASSSLGGEETQYF
cdr3_nt: TGTGCCAGCAGCTCTCTTGGGGGGGAGGAGACCCAGTACTTC
v_call: TRBV5-4
clone_size: -
j_call: TRBJ2-5
d_call: TRBD2

cdr3_aa: CASSFGTDGDTIYF
cdr3_nt: TGTGCCAGCAGCTTTGGGACAGACGGGGACACCATATATTTT
v_call: TRBV7-2
clone_size: few
j_call: TRBJ1-3
d_call: TRBD1

cdr3_aa: CASSPRDRGVTEAFF
cdr3_nt: TGTGCCAGCAGCCCTAGGGACAGGGGGGTCACTGAAGCTTTCTTT
v_call: TRBV11-2
clone_size: few
j_call: TRBJ1-1
d_call: TRBD1

cdr3_aa: CASRGLFTDTQYF
cdr3_nt: TGTGCCAGCAGGGGGCTGTTCACAGATACGCAGTATTTT
v_call: TRBV5-5
clone_size: few
j_call: TRBJ2-3
d_call: -

cdr3_aa: CASSKEGSLNSRYTF
cdr3_nt: TGTGCCAGCAGCAAAGAAGGTTCACTTAATTCCCGCTACACCTTC
v_call: TRBV21-1
clone_size: few
j_call: TRBJ1-2
d_call: -

cdr3_aa: CASSRGLGRENTEAFF
cdr3_nt: TGCGCCAGCAGCCGAGGCTTAGGACGGGAAAACACTGAAGCTTTCTTT
v_call: TRBV4-3
clone_size: few
j_call: TRBJ1-1
d_call: -

cdr3_aa: CASSLRGDQPYNEQFF
cdr3_nt: TGTGCCAGCAGCTTAAGAGGGGACCAGCCCTACAATGAGCAGTTCTTC
v_call: TRBV7-9
clone_size: -
j_call: TRBJ2-1
d_call: -

cdr3_aa: CASSDWGRENYGYTF
cdr3_nt: TGTGCCAGCAGTGATTGGGGCAGGGAGAACTATGGCTACACCTTC
v_call: TRBV3-1
clone_size: -
j_call: TRBJ1-2
d_call: -

cdr3_aa: CASMPGQGIDEQYF
cdr3_nt: TGCGCCAGCATGCCGGGACAGGGCATCGACGAGCAGTACTTC
v_call: TRBV5-1
clone_size: many
j_call: TRBJ2-7
d_call: TRBD1

cdr3_aa: CASSFPTGANGYTF
cdr3_nt: TGTGCCAGCAGCTTCCCGACAGGAGCGAATGGCTACACCTTC
v_call: TRBV7-2
clone_size: many
j_call: TRBJ1-2
d_call: -

cdr3_aa: CASSLRGAVEQYF
cdr3_nt: TGTGCCAGCAGTTTACGGGGAGCGGTCGAGCAGTACTTC
v_call: TRBV12-3/TRBV12-4
clone_size: many
j_call: TRBJ2-7
d_call: -

cdr3_aa: CASSYSIRGANQPQHF
cdr3_nt: TGTGCCAGCAGTTACAGTATAAGGGGTGCCAATCAGCCCCAGCATTTT
v_call: TRBV6-2/TRBV6-3
clone_size: -
j_call: TRBJ1-5
d_call: -

cdr3_aa: CASSSNEDYTDTQYF
cdr3_nt: TGTGCCAGCAGTTCCAATGAGGACTACACAGATACGCAGTATTTT
v_call: TRBV6-2/TRBV6-3
clone_size: many
j_call: TRBJ2-3
d_call: -

cdr3_aa: CSLCRGGLDTEAFF
cdr3_nt: TGCAGTCTCTGCAGGGGAGGGTTGGACACTGAAGCTTTCTTT
v_call: TRBV20-1
clone_size: few
j_call: TRBJ1-1
d_call: -

cdr3_aa: CASSPLVTSGGPLSNTGELFF
cdr3_nt: TGTGCCAGCTCACCACTGGTGACTAGCGGGGGCCCTCTCTCGAACACCGGGGAGCTGTTTTTT
v_call: TRBV18
clone_size: many
j_call: TRBJ2-2
d_call: TRBD2

cdr3_aa: CSVVVGTGMPQHF
cdr3_nt: TGCAGCGTTGTCGTGGGGACAGGCATGCCCCAGCATTTT
v_call: TRBV29-1
clone_size: -
j_call: TRBJ1-5
d_call: TRBD1

cdr3_aa: CASSEEEYLLGGEAFF
cdr3_nt: TGCGCCAGCAGTGAAGAAGAGTATTTACTAGGGGGTGAAGCTTTCTTT
v_call: TRBV10-1
clone_size: -
j_call: TRBJ1-1
d_call: -

cdr3_aa: CASSPRGRDSEAFF
cdr3_nt: TGTGCCAGCTCACCGAGGGGACGGGACTCTGAAGCTTTCTTT
v_call: TRBV18
clone_size: few
j_call: TRBJ1-1
d_call: -

cdr3_aa: CASSQEVTHEQFF
cdr3_nt: TGCGCCAGCAGCCAAGAAGTCACCCATGAGCAGTTCTTC
v_call: TRBV4-3
clone_size: few
j_call: TRBJ2-1
d_call: -

cdr3_aa: CSARDRTVNTEAFF
cdr3_nt: TGCAGTGCTAGAGACCGGACAGTGAACACTGAAGCTTTCTTT
v_call: TRBV20-1
clone_size: many
j_call: TRBJ1-1
d_call: -

cdr3_aa: CASTHGTKPNEKLFF
cdr3_nt: TGTGCCAGCACCCACGGGACGAAACCTAATGAAAAACTGTTTTTT
v_call: TRBV6-7
clone_size: -
j_call: TRBJ1-4
d_call: -

cdr3_aa: CASSEGHGTANTEAFF
cdr3_nt: TGTGCCAGCAGTGAGGGTCATGGGACGGCGAACACTGAAGCTTTCTTT
v_call: TRBV6-1
clone_size: -
j_call: TRBJ1-1
d_call: -

cdr3_aa: CASSGTGLSTDNEQFF
cdr3_nt: TGTGCCAGCAGTGGGACGGGCCTCTCAACCGACAATGAGCAGTTCTTC
v_call: TRBV12-3/TRBV12-4
clone_size: -
j_call: TRBJ2-1
d_call: -

cdr3_aa: CASSRTAGDTIYF
cdr3_nt: TGCGCCAGCAGCCGGACGGCCGGGGACACCATATATTTT
v_call: TRBV5-1
clone_size: many
j_call: TRBJ1-3
d_call: -

cdr3_aa: CASSQEVVGSNQPQHF
cdr3_nt: TGCGCCAGCAGCCAAGAAGTTGTTGGAAGCAATCAGCCCCAGCATTTT
v_call: TRBV4-1
clone_size: few
j_call: TRBJ1-5
d_call: -

cdr3_aa: CASSVDFNEQFF
cdr3_nt: TGTGCCAGCAGTGTAGATTTCAATGAGCAGTTCTTC
v_call: TRBV6-6
clone_size: few
j_call: TRBJ2-1
d_call: -